The 31 T cell receptor beta chains listed next were all sequenced from one sample in a study of PD-1 blockade in classical Hodgkin lymphoma. Every patient relapsed after autologous stem cell transplantation, and brentuximab vedotin exposure varied. Libraries were prepared by immunoSEQ multiplex PCR; TCRdb keeps only in-frame clonotypes and omits some of them. The table lists approximately 61,000 clones, more than 80% of them singletons. The specimen was peripheral blood mononuclear cells (PBMCs), collected at baseline. Receptor source: a human donor with classical Hodgkin lymphoma.

The rearrangement joins TRBV6-1 to TRBJ2-5; TRBD1 might be the D (5 bases). The CDR3 covers 14 residues. Germline lookup yields CDR1 MNHNS and CDR2 SASEGT. V shed 6 bases and J shed 2 bases, with 13 bases lying between them. CDR3: CASRYRNIQETQYF. For the CDR3, the DNA is TGTGCCAGCAGGTACAGGAACATTCAAGAGACCCAGTACTTC.

The V and J genes are TRBV6-1 and TRBJ1-2; D remains ambiguous. This CDR3 is built from 18 residues. Germline V gene sequence: CDR1 MNHNS, CDR2 SASEGT. V was trimmed by 3 bases and J by 8 bases, leaving 28 bases between them. The CDR3 spells CASSDLSFQGLSLSGYTF. The CDR3, as DNA: TGTGCCAGCAGTGATTTATCTTTCCAAGGACTCTCCTTGAGCGGCTACACCTTC.

V usage is TRBV7-2 and J usage is TRBJ2-7; TRBD2 matches 8 bases. CDR1 is SGHTA, CDR2 FQGNSA, per germline. Trimming removed 6 bases from V and 3 bases from J; junction bases left unmatched: 7. The CDR3 covers 14 residues. The CDR3 DNA follows: TGTGCCAGCAGTGCCGGGACTAGGATCTACGAGCAGTACTTC. It specifies CASSAGTRIYEQYF.

This chain connects TRBV29-1 to TRBJ2-7; no clear D. Germline CDR1 and CDR2: SQVTM and ANQGSEA. The CDR3 runs 12 residues. The V gene lost 3 bases and the J gene lost 0 bases, with 6 bases spanning the gap. This chain's CDR3 is CSVEGTSYEQYF. CDR3 DNA: TGCAGCGTTGAGGGCACCTCCTACGAGCAGTACTTC.

The chain joins TRBV6-1 to TRBJ2-7; 9 bases agree with TRBD1. Germline V gene data show CDR1 as MNHNS and CDR2 as SASEGT. V dropped 1 base and J dropped 3; count of bases not matched to a gene: 7. This CDR3 is 16 amino acids long. CDR3 loop: CASSEVTGQGGYEQYF. In nucleotides, the CDR3 is TGTGCCAGCAGTGAAGTAACGGGACAGGGAGGCTACGAGCAGTACTTC.

This clone was recorded only once. The chain combines TRBV7-6 with TRBJ2-2; D remains ambiguous. The CDR3 is made up of 14 amino acids. Trimming took 5 bases from V and 3 from J, leaving 10 bases between them. Looked up from germline, CDR1 is SGHVS and CDR2 is FNYEAQ. CDR3 sequence (DNA): TGTGCCAGCAGCATAGTCCCCTACACCGGGGAGCTGTTTTTT. Amino acid sequence: CASSIVPYTGELFF.

V gene TRBV6-1 combines with J gene TRBJ2-7; D is perhaps TRBD1 (5 bases). Germline V gives CDR1 MNHNS, CDR2 SASEGT. CDR3 length: 12 amino acids. Trimming removed 8 bases at V and 2 bases at J, with 10 bases between. CDR3 nucleotides: TGTGCCAGCGATCGACAGCCCTACGAGCAGTACTTC. Translating it yields CASDRQPYEQYF.

This chain links TRBV2 with TRBJ2-2, with D possibly being TRBD1 or TRBD2 (5 bases each). There are 15 residues in the CDR3. The germline V and J ends were trimmed by 6 bases and 6 bases, with 17 bases remaining between them. In germline, CDR1 is SNHLY, CDR2 FYNNEI. The CDR3 protein is CASRGVTLRAGELFF. CDR3 nucleotides: TGTGCCAGCAGGGGGGTGACTTTAAGGGCCGGGGAGCTGTTTTTT.

This rearrangement joins TRBV5-1 to TRBJ1-4; TRBD1 aligns across 7 bases. Germline V gene sequence: CDR1 SGHRS, CDR2 YFSETQ. The CDR3 has 14 residues. Trimming cost V 1 base and J 8 bases; bases outside gene matches: 5. CDR3 region: CASSLRQGDEKLFF. The DNA for the CDR3 is TGCGCCAGCAGCTTGCGTCAGGGGGACGAAAAACTGTTTTTT. Filled out from reference TRBV5-1 and TRBJ1-4, the complete variable domain reads KAGVTQTPRYLIKTRGQQVTLSCSPISGHRSVSWYQQTPGQGLQFLFEYFSETQRNKGNFPGRFSGRQFSNSRSEMNVSTLELGDSALYLCASSLRQGDEKLFFGSGTQLSVL.

The V and J genes are TRBV4-2 and TRBJ2-1; 8 positions match TRBD2. V was clipped by 1 base and J by 1 base; unmatched bases: 0. The CDR3 is made up of 15 amino acids. CDR1 is LGHNA, CDR2 YNFKEQ, per germline. CDR3 amino acids: CASSQASGSYNEQFF. As DNA, the CDR3 is TGTGCCAGCAGCCAAGCTAGCGGGTCCTACAATGAGCAGTTCTTC.

The chain recombines TRBV5-1 with TRBJ1-6; 8 nucleotides agree with TRBD1. With 2 bases clipped from V and 8 bases from J, the junction kept 3 bases outside the gene matches. This CDR3 region has 14 residues. CDR1 is SGHRS, CDR2 YFSETQ, per germline. CDR3 region: CASSLGQGHSPLHF. The CDR3, as DNA: TGCGCCAGCAGCTTAGGACAGGGCCATTCACCCCTCCACTTT.

The rearrangement links TRBV11-2 to TRBJ2-7, with D maybe TRBD2 (7 bases). The CDR3 has 13 residues. The V gene lost 1 base and the J gene lost 5 bases, with 9 bases spanning the gap. Germline assignment: CDR1 SGHAT and CDR2 FQNNGV. CDR3 in amino acids: CASSLGGGHEQYF. The CDR3 DNA sequence: TGTGCCAGCAGCTTAGGGGGGGGCCACGAGCAGTACTTC.

The CDR3: CASSLASGGDEQFF. The CDR3 DNA is TGTGCCAGCAGCTTGGCTAGCGGGGGGGATGAGCAGTTCTTC. The rearrangement uses TRBV5-4 and TRBJ2-1; 12 bases align to TRBD2. Looked up from germline, CDR1 is SGHNT and CDR2 is YYREEE (reference sequence). There are 14 residues in the CDR3. After removal of 0 bases from V and 8 bases from J, the junction contained 0 bases not matched to a gene.

This clone was recorded once. The chain joins TRBV6-4 to TRBJ2-5; D ambiguous. CDR1 is MRHNA, CDR2 SNTAGT, per germline. This CDR3 has 17 amino acids. V dropped 10 bases and J dropped 4 bases, with 28 bases sitting between them. The CDR3 sequence is CATLKGHPLVPPETQYF. CDR3 nucleotides: TGTGCCACCTTGAAGGGCCACCCCCTGGTACCCCCAGAGACCCAGTACTTC.

This chain links TRBV27 with TRBJ1-1; D is possibly TRBD1 (6 bases). CDR3 length equals 14 residues. The germline gives CDR1 MNHEY, CDR2 SMNVEV (reference sequence). Trimming removed 4 bases from V and 6 bases from J, with 15 bases in between. This CDR3 is CASSSFTEGAEAFF. CDR3 in DNA: TGTGCCAGCAGTTCCTTTACGGAGGGGGCTGAAGCTTTCTTT.

The chain has TRBV5-1 and TRBJ2-2; 10 bases are a match to TRBD2. The CDR3 loop spans 17 amino acids. V lost 6 bases, J lost 7 bases, and 15 bases stayed unmatched. CDR1 is SGHRS and CDR2 is YFSETQ in the germline V gene. The DNA of the CDR3 is TGCGCCAGCACCCCTAGCGGGGGCCCCACGGGGGGCGGGGAGCTGTTTTTT. It specifies CASTPSGGPTGGGELFF.

The V gene is TRBV27, the J gene TRBJ2-3; 9 bases are shared with TRBD2. The CDR3 has 17 amino acids. CDR1 is MNHEY, CDR2 SMNVEV, per germline (reference sequence). V gave up 4 bases and J gave up 4 bases; unmatched junction bases: 12. CDR3 protein: CASSSPGRGGPADTQYF. CDR3 coding DNA: TGTGCCAGCAGTTCCCCGGGGCGGGGGGGGCCAGCAGATACGCAGTATTTT.

The V gene is TRBV19, the J gene TRBJ1-2; D unclear. This CDR3 comprises 12 residues. Trimming removed 5 bases from V and 7 bases from J, with 11 bases in between. CDR1 is LNHDA and CDR2 is SQIVND in the germline V gene (reference sequence). DNA of the CDR3: TGTGCCAGTAGTGGCGGTTGGATTGGCTACACCTTC. Its protein product is CASSGGWIGYTF.

V gene TRBV5-1 combines with J gene TRBJ1-4, with TRBD1 matching 8 bases. The CDR3 loop spans 14 amino acids. The ends lost 2 bases at V and 5 bases at J; junction bases unmatched: 2. CDR1 is SGHRS and CDR2 is YFSETQ in the germline V gene. Here the CDR3 reads CASSFRGLNEKLFF. CDR3 nucleotide sequence: TGCGCCAGCAGCTTCAGGGGGCTAAATGAAAAACTGTTTTTT.

The chain has TRBV25-1 and TRBJ2-2; no clear D. The germline CDR1 and CDR2 sequences are MGHDK and SYGVNS. This CDR3 comprises 14 residues. Trimming removed 2 bases at V and 4 bases at J, with 8 bases between. The DNA for the CDR3 is TGTGCCAGCAGTGAACTCACCTCCACCGGGGAGCTGTTTTTT. Its translation: CASSELTSTGELFF.

The rearrangement joins TRBV6-1 to TRBJ1-2; D is possibly TRBD1 (5 bases). Trimming stripped 10 bases from V and 5 bases from J, with 17 bases between. The V gene's germline CDR1 is MNHNS and CDR2 SASEGT. CDR3 length equals 13 residues. CDR3 region: CAIGAEGQYGYTF. CDR3 nucleotides: TGTGCCATAGGGGCGGAGGGGCAATATGGCTACACCTTC.

This clone has a single count. The V gene is TRBV4-1, the J gene TRBJ1-5; perhaps TRBD1 as D (5 bases). The germline CDR1 and CDR2 sequences are MGHRA and YSYEKL. V lost 1 base and J lost 0, with 16 bases in between. There are 18 residues in the CDR3. CDR3 in DNA: TGCGCCAGCAGCCAAGGTTTACCGGGACCTTATAGCAATCAGCCCCAGCATTTT. Translating gives CASSQGLPGPYSNQPQHF.

This clone showed up just once. V and J are TRBV7-2 and TRBJ2-7; weak D call: TRBD2 (5 bases). CDR1 is SGHTA, CDR2 FQGNSA, per germline. V lost 4 bases, J lost 3 bases, and 13 bases lay in between. The length of the CDR3 is 14 residues. The CDR3 here is CASSSLAEDYEQYF. The CDR3 region has the DNA TGTGCCAGCAGCTCCCTGGCGGAGGACTACGAGCAGTACTTC.

This clone appeared a single time. The chain joins TRBV5-1 to TRBJ2-1, with D possibly matching TRBD1 (6 bases). This CDR3 comprises 20 residues. Germline values: CDR1 SGHRS, CDR2 YFSETQ. The V gene lost 5 bases and the J gene lost 12 bases, with 39 bases spanning the gap. In DNA form, the CDR3 reads TGCGCCAGCAGAAAATCGGAGGACAGTTACGGGGATGTCTTCGGGTCGGGGCAGTTCTTC. Its protein product is CASRKSEDSYGDVFGSGQFF. Using reference TRBV5-1 and TRBJ2-1 for the parts outside the CDR3, the full variable domain is KAGVTQTPRYLIKTRGQQVTLSCSPISGHRSVSWYQQTPGQGLQFLFEYFSETQRNKGNFPGRFSGRQFSNSRSEMNVSTLELGDSALYLCASRKSEDSYGDVFGSGQFFGPGTRLTVL.

This clone was picked up one time. The chain links TRBV18 to TRBJ2-2; D ambiguous. Trimming pared 3 bases from V and 5 bases from J, leaving 13 bases between. The CDR3 consists of 15 residues. The germline gives CDR1 KGHSH, CDR2 LQKENI. CDR3 residues: CASSPREATTGELFF. In DNA form, the CDR3 reads TGTGCCAGCTCACCTCGTGAGGCAACTACCGGGGAGCTGTTTTTT.

This clone showed up just once. The chain uses TRBV9 and TRBJ2-3; D perhaps matches TRBD1 (6 bases). The V gene's germline CDR1 is SGDLS and CDR2 YYNGEE. The CDR3 covers 16 residues. V gave up 3 bases and J gave up 1 base, with 15 bases separating them. The CDR3 loop reads CASSASQGEGTDTQYF. CDR3 DNA: TGTGCCAGCAGCGCCTCACAGGGCGAGGGCACAGATACGCAGTATTTT.

On this clone itself: Other nucleotide sequences in the sample specify the same CDR3. V and J are TRBV5-1 and TRBJ2-5, with D tentatively TRBD1 (5 bases). The CDR3 has 14 residues. Trimming took 0 bases from V and 1 from J, leaving 7 bases between them. The V gene's germline CDR1 is SGHRS and CDR2 YFSETQ. In nucleotides, the CDR3 is TGCGCCAGCAGCTTGGTGGACACCCAAGAGACCCAGTACTTC. Its protein product is CASSLVDTQETQYF.

This clone was detected once. The chain uses TRBV7-2 and TRBJ2-3; D possibly corresponds to TRBD1 (6 bases). The germline V gene encodes CDR1 SGHTA and CDR2 FQGNSA. The ends were cut back, 9 bases at V and 0 bases at J, with 13 bases in the middle. This CDR3 is 14 amino acids long. The CDR3 nucleotides are TGTGCCAGTATAGACAGGCGAAGCACAGATACGCAGTATTTT. It yields the protein CASIDRRSTDTQYF.

The chain links TRBV5-1 to TRBJ2-3; TRBD1 is a possible D gene (5 bases). Germline V gene sequence: CDR1 SGHRS, CDR2 YFSETQ. The CDR3 extends over 14 amino acids. V was clipped by 8 bases and J by 3 bases, with 16 bases between them. CDR3 amino acids: CASSFVGLTDTQYF. CDR3 sequence (DNA): TGCGCCAGTTCCTTTGTGGGGCTGACAGATACGCAGTATTTT.

The J gene is TRBJ2-1, the V gene TRBV11-2; no reliable D call. Germline V gives CDR1 SGHAT, CDR2 FQNNGV. The CDR3 consists of 15 residues. V was cut by 1 base and J by 7 bases, with 14 bases left in between. Here the CDR3 reads CASSLVERFRNEQFF. CDR3 DNA sequence: TGTGCCAGCAGCTTAGTAGAAAGGTTCCGAAATGAGCAGTTCTTC.

The V gene is TRBV11-2, the J gene TRBJ2-7; 15 bases align to TRBD2. V was clipped by 5 bases and J by 3 bases; unmatched bases: 8. The germline V gene has CDR1 SGHAT and CDR2 FQNNGV. The CDR3 is 17 residues long. The chain's CDR3 is CASSKGLAGGLGYEQYF. The CDR3 bases are TGTGCCAGCAGCAAGGGACTAGCGGGGGGTCTCGGCTACGAGCAGTACTTC.